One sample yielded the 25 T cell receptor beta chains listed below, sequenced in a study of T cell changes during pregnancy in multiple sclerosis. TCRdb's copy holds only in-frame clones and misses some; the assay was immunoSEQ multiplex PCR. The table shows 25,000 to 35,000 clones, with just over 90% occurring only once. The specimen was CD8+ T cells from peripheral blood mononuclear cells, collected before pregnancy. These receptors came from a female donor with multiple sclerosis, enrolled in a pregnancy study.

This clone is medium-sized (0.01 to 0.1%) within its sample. CDR3 protein: CASSSRDRGSVEQFF. The CDR3 nucleotides read TGTGCCAGCAGCAGCCGGGACAGGGGTTCGGTTGAGCAGTTCTTC. The chain carries TRBV7-9 and TRBJ2-1, with TRBD1 matching over 10 bases. Per germline, CDR1 SEHNR and CDR2 FQNEAQ (reference sequence). The CDR3 is 15 amino acids. Trimming cost V 5 bases and J 9 bases; bases outside gene matches: 10.

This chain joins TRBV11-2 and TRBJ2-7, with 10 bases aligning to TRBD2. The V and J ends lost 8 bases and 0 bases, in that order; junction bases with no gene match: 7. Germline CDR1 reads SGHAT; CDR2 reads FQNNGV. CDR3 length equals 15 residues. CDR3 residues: CASSQTSGSSYEQYF. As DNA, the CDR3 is TGTGCCAGCTCCCAGACTAGCGGGTCCTCCTACGAGCAGTACTTC.

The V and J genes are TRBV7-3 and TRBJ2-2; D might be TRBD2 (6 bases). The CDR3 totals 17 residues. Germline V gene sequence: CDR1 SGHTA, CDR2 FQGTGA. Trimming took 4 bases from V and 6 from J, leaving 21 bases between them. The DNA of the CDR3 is TGTGCCAGCAGCTCCCAAGGCATCCCGACTAGTCCCGGGGAGCTGTTTTTT. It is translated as CASSSQGIPTSPGELFF.

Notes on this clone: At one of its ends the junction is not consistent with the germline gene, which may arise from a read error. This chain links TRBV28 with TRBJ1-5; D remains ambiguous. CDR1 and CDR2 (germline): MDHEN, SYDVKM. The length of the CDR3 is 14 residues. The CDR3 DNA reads TGTGCCAACAGTCGAGCTCCCTCCCTGGAGCCCCAGCATTTT. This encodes CANSRAPSLEPQHF.

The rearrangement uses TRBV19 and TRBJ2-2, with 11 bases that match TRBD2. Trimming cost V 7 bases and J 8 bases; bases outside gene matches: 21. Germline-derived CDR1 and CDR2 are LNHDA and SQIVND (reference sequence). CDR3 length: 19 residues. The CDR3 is CASIGDSWVTSGSSGELFF. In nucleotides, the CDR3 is TGTGCCAGTATTGGGGACTCTTGGGTTACTAGCGGGAGTTCGGGGGAGCTGTTTTTT.

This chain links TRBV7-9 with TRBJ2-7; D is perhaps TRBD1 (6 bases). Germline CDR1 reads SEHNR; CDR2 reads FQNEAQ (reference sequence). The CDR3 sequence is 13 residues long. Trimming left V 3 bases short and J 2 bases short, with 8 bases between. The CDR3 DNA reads TGTGCCAGCAGCTTCGGACAGACCTACGAGCAGTACTTC. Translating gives CASSFGQTYEQYF.

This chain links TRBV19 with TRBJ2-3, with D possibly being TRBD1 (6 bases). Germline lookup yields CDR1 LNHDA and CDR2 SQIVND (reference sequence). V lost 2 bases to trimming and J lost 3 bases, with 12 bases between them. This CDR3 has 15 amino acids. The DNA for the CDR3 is TGTGCCAGTAGTATATATGGGACACTTACAGATACGCAGTATTTT. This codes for CASSIYGTLTDTQYF.

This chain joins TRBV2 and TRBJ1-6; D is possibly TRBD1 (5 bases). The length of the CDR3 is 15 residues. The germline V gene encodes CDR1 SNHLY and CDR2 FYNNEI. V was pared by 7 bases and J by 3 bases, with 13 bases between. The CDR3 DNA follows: TGTGCCAGCAAGCTTGACAGCGTCTATAATTCACCCCTCCACTTT. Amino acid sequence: CASKLDSVYNSPLHF.

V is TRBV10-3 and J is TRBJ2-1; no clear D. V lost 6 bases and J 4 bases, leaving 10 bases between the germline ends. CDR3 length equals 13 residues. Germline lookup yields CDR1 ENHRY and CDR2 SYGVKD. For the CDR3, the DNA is TGTGCCATCAGCTCCGACTTATACAATGAGCAGTTCTTC. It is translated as CAISSDLYNEQFF.

CDR3 residues: CASSLLQGEGFYEQYF. CDR3 DNA: TGTGCCAGCAGTTTGTTACAGGGAGAGGGCTTCTACGAGCAGTACTTC. J is TRBJ2-7 and V is TRBV27; tentatively, D is TRBD1 (6 bases). Trimming removed 3 bases from V and 3 bases from J, with 18 bases in between. Germline CDR1 reads MNHEY; CDR2 reads SMNVEV (reference sequence). The CDR3 sequence is 16 residues long.

This chain's CDR3 is CASSRSGTGEFQYF. In nucleotides, the CDR3 is TGTGCCAGCAGCCGTTCCGGGACAGGGGAATTCCAGTACTTC. This chain connects TRBV9 to TRBJ2-5; TRBD1 aligns across 10 bases. The CDR3 has 14 residues. J gave up 10 bases and V 4 bases, and 10 bases lay outside the gene matches. Germline assignment: CDR1 SGDLS and CDR2 YYNGEE.

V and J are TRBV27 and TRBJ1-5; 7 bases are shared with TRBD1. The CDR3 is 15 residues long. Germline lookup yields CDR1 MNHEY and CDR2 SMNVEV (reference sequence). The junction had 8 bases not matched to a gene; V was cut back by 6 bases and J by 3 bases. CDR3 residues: CASSLGGQYNQPQHF. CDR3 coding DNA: TGTGCCAGCAGCCTGGGGGGACAGTACAATCAGCCCCAGCATTTT.

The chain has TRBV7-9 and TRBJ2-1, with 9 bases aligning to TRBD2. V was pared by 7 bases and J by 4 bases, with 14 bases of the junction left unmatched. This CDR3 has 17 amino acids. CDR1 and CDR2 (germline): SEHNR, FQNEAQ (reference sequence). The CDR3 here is CASNTMGGGAVYNEQFF. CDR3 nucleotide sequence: TGTGCCAGCAACACAATGGGCGGGGGGGCGGTTTACAATGAGCAGTTCTTC.

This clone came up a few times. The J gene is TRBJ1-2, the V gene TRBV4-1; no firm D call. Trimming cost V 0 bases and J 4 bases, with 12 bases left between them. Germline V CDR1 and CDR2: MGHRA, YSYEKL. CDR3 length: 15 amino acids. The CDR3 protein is CASSQDPGTSYGYTF. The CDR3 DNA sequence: TGCGCCAGCAGCCAAGATCCGGGCACTAGCTATGGCTACACCTTC.

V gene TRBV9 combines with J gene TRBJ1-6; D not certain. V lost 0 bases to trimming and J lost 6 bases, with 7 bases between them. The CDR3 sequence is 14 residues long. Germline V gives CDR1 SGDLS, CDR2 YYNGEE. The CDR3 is CASSVGGFNSPLHF. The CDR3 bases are TGTGCCAGCAGCGTAGGCGGTTTTAATTCACCCCTCCACTTT.

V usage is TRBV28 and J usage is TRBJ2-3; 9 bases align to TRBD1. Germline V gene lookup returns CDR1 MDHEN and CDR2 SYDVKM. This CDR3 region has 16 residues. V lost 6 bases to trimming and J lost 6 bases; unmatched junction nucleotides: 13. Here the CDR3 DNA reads TGTGCCAGCAGCCCAACAGGGGGCCGGGGTTGGGATACGCAGTATTTT. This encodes CASSPTGGRGWDTQYF.

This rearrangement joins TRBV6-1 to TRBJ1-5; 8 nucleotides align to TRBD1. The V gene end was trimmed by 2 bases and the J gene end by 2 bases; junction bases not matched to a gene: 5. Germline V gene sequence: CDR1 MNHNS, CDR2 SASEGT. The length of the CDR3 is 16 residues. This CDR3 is CASSETPGQGNQPQHF. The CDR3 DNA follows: TGTGCCAGCAGTGAAACCCCGGGACAGGGCAATCAGCCCCAGCATTTT.

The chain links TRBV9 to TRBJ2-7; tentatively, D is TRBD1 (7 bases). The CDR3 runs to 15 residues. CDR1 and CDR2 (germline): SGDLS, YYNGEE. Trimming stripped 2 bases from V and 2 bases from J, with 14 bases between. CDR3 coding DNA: TGTGCCAGCAGCGTTTCGGCGGGGACAGCCTACGAGCAGTACTTC. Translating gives CASSVSAGTAYEQYF.

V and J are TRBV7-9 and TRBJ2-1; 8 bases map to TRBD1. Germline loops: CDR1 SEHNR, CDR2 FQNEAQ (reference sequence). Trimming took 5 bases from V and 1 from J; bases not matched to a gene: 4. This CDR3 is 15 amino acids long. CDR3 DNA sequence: TGTGCCAGCAGCAGAAGACAGGGGTCCTACAATGAGCAGTTCTTC. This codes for CASSRRQGSYNEQFF.

The CDR3 nucleotides are TGCAGCGTAGCCGGGACAGGGGATTTTAACTATGGCTACACCTTC. Translated, it gives CSVAGTGDFNYGYTF. This chain joins TRBV29-1 and TRBJ1-2, with 10 bases identical to TRBD1. The CDR3 is 15 residues long. The germline V gene has CDR1 SQVTM and CDR2 ANQGSEA. J gave up 1 base and V 6 bases, and 8 bases lay outside the gene matches.

The CDR3 protein is CASSRLALNTGELFF. The CDR3 bases are TGTGCCAGCAGCCGACTAGCGTTGAACACCGGGGAGCTGTTTTTT. The chain employs TRBV7-9 and TRBJ2-2; 8 bases agree with TRBD2. V lost 5 bases and J lost 1; bases outside the gene matches: 3. Germline lookup yields CDR1 SEHNR and CDR2 FQNEAQ (reference sequence). CDR3 length: 15 amino acids.

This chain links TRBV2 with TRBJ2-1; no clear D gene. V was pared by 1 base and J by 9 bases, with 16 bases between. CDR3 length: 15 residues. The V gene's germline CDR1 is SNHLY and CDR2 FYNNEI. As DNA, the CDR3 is TGTGCCAGCAGTGAAGGCAAGGTGGCCCCGGGTGAGCAGTTCTTC. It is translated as CASSEGKVAPGEQFF.

The CDR3 sequence: CASNRDRGGEQYF. The CDR3 DNA sequence: TGTGCCAGTAACCGGGACAGGGGAGGCGAGCAGTACTTC. V is TRBV7-9 and J is TRBJ2-7; the match to TRBD1 covers 10 bases. V lost 9 bases and J lost 6; bases outside the gene matches: 8. CDR3 length equals 13 residues. Germline lookup yields CDR1 SEHNR and CDR2 FQNEAQ (reference sequence).

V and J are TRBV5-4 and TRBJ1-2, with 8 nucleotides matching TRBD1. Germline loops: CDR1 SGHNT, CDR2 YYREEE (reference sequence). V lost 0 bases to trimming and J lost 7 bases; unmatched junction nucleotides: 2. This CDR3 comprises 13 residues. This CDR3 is CASSLEDRVGYTF. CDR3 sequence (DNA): TGTGCCAGCAGCTTGGAGGACAGGGTTGGCTACACCTTC.

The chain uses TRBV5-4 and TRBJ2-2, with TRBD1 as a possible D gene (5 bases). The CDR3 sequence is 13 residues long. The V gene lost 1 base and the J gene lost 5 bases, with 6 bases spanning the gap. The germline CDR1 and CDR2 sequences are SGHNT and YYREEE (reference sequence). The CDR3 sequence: CASSLSGTGELFF. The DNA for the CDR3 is TGTGCCAGCAGCTTGTCAGGGACCGGGGAGCTGTTTTTT. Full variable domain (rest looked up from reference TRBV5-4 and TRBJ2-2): ETGVTQSPTHLIKTRGQQVTLRCSSQSGHNTVSWYQQALGQGPQFIFQYYREEENGRGNFPPRFSGLQFPNYSSELNVNALELDDSALYLCASSLSGTGELFFGEGSRLTVL.